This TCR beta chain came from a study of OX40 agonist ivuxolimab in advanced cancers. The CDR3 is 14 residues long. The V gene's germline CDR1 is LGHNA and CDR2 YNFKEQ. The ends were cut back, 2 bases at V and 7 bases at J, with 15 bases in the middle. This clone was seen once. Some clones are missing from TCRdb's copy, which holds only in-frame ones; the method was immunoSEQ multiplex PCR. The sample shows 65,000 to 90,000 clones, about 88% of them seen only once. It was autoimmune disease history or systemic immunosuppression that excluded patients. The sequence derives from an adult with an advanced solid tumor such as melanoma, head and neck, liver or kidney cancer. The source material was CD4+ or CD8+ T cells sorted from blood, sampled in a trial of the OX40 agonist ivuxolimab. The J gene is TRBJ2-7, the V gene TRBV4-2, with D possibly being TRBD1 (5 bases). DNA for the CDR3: TGTGCCAGCAGCCAAAAAGGGGTAGTCGGGGAGCAGTACTTC. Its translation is CASSQKGVVGEQYF.